The source of this T cell receptor beta chain is a study of identical twins. Study-wide results and caveats: Whereas memory repertoires showed no such difference, abundant cord blood beta clonotypes carried fewer insertions.

The length of the CDR3 is 14 residues. The germline V gene has CDR1 SGHAT and CDR2 FQNNGV. Trimming pared 5 bases from V and 2 bases from J, leaving 12 bases between. Note on this clonotype: No antigen is known for it.

TCRdb itself ran the 5' RACE reads through MiXCR, one entry per CDR3 protein. The sample shows around 280,000 distinct CDR3 sequences, roughly 8.6% of them seen only once. The data also belong to a second study, concerning yellow fever vaccine responses in identical twins.

The sequence came from a woman younger than 35 in good health. The V and J genes are TRBV11-2 and TRBJ2-5, with D perhaps TRBD2 (5 bases). Sequenced sample: memory (CD45RO+) T cells sorted from blood. The CDR3 DNA is TGTGCCAGCAGCCAATCCCTAGCTCAAGAGACCCAGTACTTC. It translates to CASSQSLAQETQYF.